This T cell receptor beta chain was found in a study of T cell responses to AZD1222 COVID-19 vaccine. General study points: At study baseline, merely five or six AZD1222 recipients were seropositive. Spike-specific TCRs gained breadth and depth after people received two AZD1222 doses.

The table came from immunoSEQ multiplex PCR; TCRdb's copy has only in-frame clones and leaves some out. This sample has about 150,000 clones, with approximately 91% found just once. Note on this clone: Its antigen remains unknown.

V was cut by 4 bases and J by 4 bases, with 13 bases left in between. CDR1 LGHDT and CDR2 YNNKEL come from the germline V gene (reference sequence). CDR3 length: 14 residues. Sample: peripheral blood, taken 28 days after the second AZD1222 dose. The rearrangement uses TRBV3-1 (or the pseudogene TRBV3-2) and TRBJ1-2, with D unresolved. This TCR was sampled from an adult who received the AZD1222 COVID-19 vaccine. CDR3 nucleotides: TGTGCCAGCAGCCTGACCTCGCCCCTCTATGGCTACACCTTC. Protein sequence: CASSLTSPLYGYTF.